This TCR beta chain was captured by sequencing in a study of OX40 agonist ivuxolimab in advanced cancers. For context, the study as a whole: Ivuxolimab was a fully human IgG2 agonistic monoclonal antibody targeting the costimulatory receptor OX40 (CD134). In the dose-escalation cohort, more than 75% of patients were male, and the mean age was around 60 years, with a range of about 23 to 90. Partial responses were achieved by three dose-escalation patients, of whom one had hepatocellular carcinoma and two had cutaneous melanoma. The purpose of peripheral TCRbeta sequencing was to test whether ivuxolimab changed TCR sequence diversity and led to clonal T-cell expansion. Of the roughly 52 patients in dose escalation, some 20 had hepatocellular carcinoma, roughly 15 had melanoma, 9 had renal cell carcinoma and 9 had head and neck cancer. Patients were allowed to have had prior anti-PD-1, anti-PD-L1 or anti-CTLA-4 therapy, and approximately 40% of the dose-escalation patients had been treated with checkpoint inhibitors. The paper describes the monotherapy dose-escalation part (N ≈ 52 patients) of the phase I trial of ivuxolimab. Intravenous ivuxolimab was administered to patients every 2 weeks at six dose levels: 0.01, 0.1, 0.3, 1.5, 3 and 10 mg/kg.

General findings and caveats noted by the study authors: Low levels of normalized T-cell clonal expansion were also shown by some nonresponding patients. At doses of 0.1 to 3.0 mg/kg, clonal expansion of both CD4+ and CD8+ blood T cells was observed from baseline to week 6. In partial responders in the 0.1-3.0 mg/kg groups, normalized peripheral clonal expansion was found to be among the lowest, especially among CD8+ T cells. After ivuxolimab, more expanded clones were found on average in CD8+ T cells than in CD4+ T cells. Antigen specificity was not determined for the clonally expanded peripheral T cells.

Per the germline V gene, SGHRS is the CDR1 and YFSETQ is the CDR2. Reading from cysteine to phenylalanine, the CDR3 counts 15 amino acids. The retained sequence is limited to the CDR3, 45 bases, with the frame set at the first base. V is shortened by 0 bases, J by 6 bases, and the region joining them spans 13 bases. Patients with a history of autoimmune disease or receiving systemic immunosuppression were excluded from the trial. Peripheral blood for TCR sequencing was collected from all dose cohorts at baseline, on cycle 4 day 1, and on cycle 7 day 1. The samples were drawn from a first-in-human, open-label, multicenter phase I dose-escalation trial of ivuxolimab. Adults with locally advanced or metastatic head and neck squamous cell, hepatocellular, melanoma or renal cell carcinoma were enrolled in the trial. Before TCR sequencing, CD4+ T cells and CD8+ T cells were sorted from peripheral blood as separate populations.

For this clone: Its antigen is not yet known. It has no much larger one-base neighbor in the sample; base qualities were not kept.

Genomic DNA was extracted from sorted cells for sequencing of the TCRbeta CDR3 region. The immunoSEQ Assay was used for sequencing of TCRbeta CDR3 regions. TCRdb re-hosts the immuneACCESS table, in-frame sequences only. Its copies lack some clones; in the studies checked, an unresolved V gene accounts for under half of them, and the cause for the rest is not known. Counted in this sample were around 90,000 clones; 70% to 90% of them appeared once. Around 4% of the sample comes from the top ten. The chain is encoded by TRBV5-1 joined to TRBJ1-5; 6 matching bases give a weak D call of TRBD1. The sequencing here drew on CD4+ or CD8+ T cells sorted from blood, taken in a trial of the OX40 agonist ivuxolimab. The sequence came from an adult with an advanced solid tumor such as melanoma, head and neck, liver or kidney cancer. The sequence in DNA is TGCGCCAGCAGCTTGGACGGGGGCGAAGCTCAGCCCCAGCATTTT. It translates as CASSLDGGEAQPQHF.